This is a list of T cell receptor beta chains from one sample in a study of shared clonotypes between healthy human individuals. This table comes from immunoSEQ multiplex PCR, and its TCRdb copy is limited to in-frame clones, with some not included. The repertoire holds millions of clones, with 93% as singletons. Source material: naive CD8+ T cells from PBMCs. These receptor sequences come from a man between 18 and 35 years old in good health. Some clones in this sample may be carry-over from other donors' samples. Both conserved end residues are part of each CDR3. A D gene is named only where the DNA matches it firmly. Size is omitted from some rows. Given values are once, few, many or a class for expanded clones.

v_gene	abundance	d_gene	j_gene	CDR3nt	CDR3aa
TRBV27	NA	TRBD2	TRBJ2-2	TGTGCCAGCAGTTTCCTAGCGGGAGGGGCCGGGGAGCTGTTTTTT	CASSFLAGGAGELFF
TRBV27	NA	NA	TRBJ2-7	TGTGCCAGCAGTTTATTAGGGGGAAAAAGCGAGCAGTACTTC	CASSLLGGKSEQYF
TRBV5-1	NA	TRBD1	TRBJ2-7	TGCGCCAGCAGCTTGGTGGGGATTCCGACAGGGAAGGGAGAGCAGTACTTC	CASSLVGIPTGKGEQYF
TRBV25-1	NA	NA	TRBJ2-7	TGTGCCAGCAAAGCGAAGGGAAGCTCCTACGAGCAGTACTTC	CASKAKGSSYEQYF
TRBV18	few	TRBD2	TRBJ2-7	TGTGCCAGCTCCCCCTTGGGGACTAGCGGAACCTACGAGCAGTACTTC	CASSPLGTSGTYEQYF
TRBV27	NA	NA	TRBJ1-4	TGTGCCAGCAGTCCATACACCGCAACTAATGAAAAACTGTTTTTT	CASSPYTATNEKLFF
TRBV10-3	NA	NA	TRBJ2-7	TGTGCCATCAGTGTGAGTCTAGCGCAAAACTCCTACGAGCAGTACTTC	CAISVSLAQNSYEQYF
TRBV5-1	once	NA	TRBJ2-1	TGCGCCAGCACTCTGACAGAAAGCTCCTACAATGAGCAGTTCTTC	CASTLTESSYNEQFF
TRBV6-4	NA	NA	TRBJ2-7	TGTGCCAGCAGTGACTCCCTTAGGGTGACTAGCTCCTACGAGCAGTACTTC	CASSDSLRVTSSYEQYF
TRBV10-2	NA	NA	TRBJ1-1	TGCGCCAGCAGTGAGCGGCGGAACACTGAAGCTTTCTTT	CASSERRNTEAFF
TRBV5-6	NA	TRBD1	TRBJ2-1	TGTGCCAGCAGTCCGACAGGGGGGTTTGTCAATGAGCAGTTCTTC	CASSPTGGFVNEQFF
TRBV18	NA	TRBD2	TRBJ2-7	TGTGCCAGCTCACCGCTAGCGGGGATCTCCTACGAGCAGTACTTC	CASSPLAGISYEQYF
TRBV6-5	NA	TRBD1	TRBJ2-3	TGTGCCAGCAGTTACTCGGGACAGGGGGCAGATACGCAGTATTTT	CASSYSGQGADTQYF
TRBV28	NA	NA	TRBJ1-1	TGTGCCAGTTCCATGGGGAACAGCCCAGTGTGGACTGAAGCTTTCTTT	CASSMGNSPVWTEAFF
TRBV27	NA	NA	TRBJ2-1	TGTGCCAGCGGCGCTGGGGGGACCTACAATGAGCAGTTCTTC	CASGAGGTYNEQFF
TRBV14	NA	TRBD2	TRBJ2-1	TGTGCCAGCAGCCAGTTCGGCGGGAGTTTAGAGGAGCAGTTCTTC	CASSQFGGSLEEQFF
TRBV6-1	NA	TRBD2	TRBJ2-7	TGTGCCAGCAGTCCCGGGACTAGCGGAGGGTACGAGCAGTACTTC	CASSPGTSGGYEQYF
TRBV4-1	NA	NA	TRBJ1-3	TGCGCCAGCAGCCAGGGTCGATTATTTGGAAACACCATATATTTT	CASSQGRLFGNTIYF
TRBV4-3	NA	TRBD2	TRBJ2-1	TGCGCCAGCAGCCAAGAAACGACTAGCGGCCTCTCTTACTACAATGAGCAGTTCTTC	CASSQETTSGLSYYNEQFF
TRBV5-4	once	NA	TRBJ2-1	TGTGCCAGCAGCTTTCCCTTCTCCAATGAGCAGTTCTTC	CASSFPFSNEQFF
TRBV6-5	NA	TRBD2	TRBJ2-7	TGTGCCAGCAGTTACTCCGGGAGCGGGACTTACGAGCAGTACTTC	CASSYSGSGTYEQYF
TRBV30	few	NA	TRBJ1-4	TGTGCCTGGAGTGTAGTAGGTGAAAAACTGTTTTTT	CAWSVVGEKLFF
TRBV30	once	NA	TRBJ2-1	TGTGCCTGGAGTGTACGATCCGGGACACTTTCCTACAATGAGCAGTTCTTC	CAWSVRSGTLSYNEQFF
TRBV30	NA	NA	TRBJ2-2	TGTGCCTGGAGTAGTAGGTCTCGCAGTGGGGAGCTGTTTTTT	CAWSSRSRSGELFF
TRBV11-1	once	NA	TRBJ2-3	TGTGCCAGCAGCCCTCGGGGGGCCCACACAGATACGCAGTATTTT	CASSPRGAHTDTQYF
TRBV19	NA	NA	TRBJ1-5	TGTGCCAGTAGTAGCGGTCACATTCCTAGCAATCAGCCCCAGCATTTT	CASSSGHIPSNQPQHF
TRBV28	NA	NA	TRBJ1-2	TGTGCCAGCAGTTTGAACAGCAACTATGGCTACACCTTC	CASSLNSNYGYTF
TRBV10-1	NA	TRBD1	TRBJ2-7	TGCGCCAGCAGTGACCCCGGACAGGGGGCAATCAACGAGCAGTACTTC	CASSDPGQGAINEQYF
TRBV28	NA	NA	TRBJ1-2	TGTGCCAGCAGTTTTTCTCGGGGGGCGAACTATGGCTACACCTTC	CASSFSRGANYGYTF
TRBV7-9	NA	NA	TRBJ1-3	TGTGCCAGCAGCCGACCCCCAAAAAACACCATATATTTT	CASSRPPKNTIYF
TRBV5-1	few	NA	TRBJ2-7	TGCGCCAGCAGCTTGGAACCCTACGAGCAGTACTTC	CASSLEPYEQYF
TRBV9	NA	NA	TRBJ2-2	TGTGCCAGCAGCGTAGACCCAGGGGGCGCGGGAGCGAACACCGGGGAGCTGTTTTTT	CASSVDPGGAGANTGELFF